This record concerns one T cell receptor beta chain sequence. V trimming: 7 bases; J trimming: 0 bases; junction bases outside the gene matches: 5. This CDR3 comprises 15 residues. CDR1 is SNHLY and CDR2 is FYNNEI in the germline V gene. The sample comes from a study of blood T cell repertoires in COVID-19. Assay used: immunoSEQ multiplex PCR; TCRdb lists only in-frame clones, some missing. The sample carries about 90,000 clones, about 92% recorded once. The TCR comes from a woman aged 55 to 70 with active COVID-19. This chain connects TRBV2 to TRBJ2-2; 7 bases map to TRBD1. Sample: peripheral blood. DNA of the CDR3: TGTGCCAGCACACCGGGACAGACGAACACCGGGGAGCTGTTTTTT. Translation: CASTPGQTNTGELFF.